The rows below give T cell receptor beta chains drawn from one sample of a study of control samples from healthy donors and cancer patients. Assay used: immunoSEQ multiplex PCR; TCRdb lists only in-frame clones, some missing. Here the sample spans 150,000 or so clones, 80% to 90% being singletons. Material: blood. These receptors originate from a man aged 30-40 years in good health. CDR3s include the opening cysteine and the closing phenylalanine or tryptophan. A D gene is named only where the DNA matches it firmly. Clone size is given for some rows only: seen once, a few or many times, or a class if the clone is expanded.

v_gene,d_gene,abundance,len,j_gene,CDR3aa,CDR3nt
TRBV3-1/TRBV3-2,NA,NA,12,TRBJ2-7,CASSQEDGEQYF,TGTGCCAGCAGCCAAGAGGACGGCGAGCAGTACTTC
TRBV4-3,NA,NA,15,TRBJ1-2,CASSSRTDVNYGYTF,TGCGCCAGCAGCTCGCGGACGGATGTTAACTATGGCTACACCTTC
TRBV29-1,TRBD2,NA,15,TRBJ2-1,CSVGRTSGSYNEQFF,TGCAGCGTTGGCCGGACTAGCGGGTCCTACAATGAGCAGTTCTTC
TRBV29-1,NA,NA,14,TRBJ2-7,CSVGSASSSYEQYF,TGCAGCGTTGGATCCGCGTCAAGCTCCTACGAGCAGTACTTC
TRBV6-5,NA,NA,14,TRBJ2-7,CASSYSAGSYEQYF,TGTGCCAGCAGTTACTCGGCGGGAAGCTACGAGCAGTACTTC
TRBV29-1,TRBD2,NA,14,TRBJ2-3,CSVAGTSGTDTQYF,TGCAGCGTGGCCGGGACTAGCGGCACAGATACGCAGTATTTT
TRBV6-1,NA,NA,16,TRBJ1-1,CASSVTTGSRGTEAFF,TGTGCCAGCAGTGTCACGACAGGCTCGCGAGGAACTGAAGCTTTCTTT
TRBV6-4,TRBD2,NA,15,TRBJ2-1,CARPLAGGPHNEQFF,TGTGCCAGGCCCCTAGCGGGAGGGCCCCACAATGAGCAGTTCTTC
TRBV19,NA,NA,14,TRBJ1-1,CASSIGEGRYEAFF,TGTGCCAGTAGTATAGGGGAGGGGAGGTATGAAGCTTTCTTT
TRBV7-2,TRBD1,NA,15,TRBJ2-7,CASSLGSGQGNEQYF,TGTGCCAGCAGCTTAGGGTCGGGACAGGGGAACGAGCAGTACTTC
TRBV18,NA,NA,15,TRBJ1-4,CASSREGGNNEKLFF,TGTGCCAGCTCCCGCGAGGGAGGGAATAATGAAAAACTGTTTTTT
TRBV28,NA,NA,11,TRBJ2-7,CATYGAYEQYF,TGTGCCACCTATGGTGCCTACGAGCAGTACTTC
TRBV5-1,NA,NA,14,TRBJ1-5,CASSLEAGYQPQHF,TGCGCCAGCAGCTTGGAGGCGGGATATCAGCCCCAGCATTTT
TRBV6-5,NA,NA,12,TRBJ1-1,CAVFFANTEAFF,TGTGCCGTTTTCTTTGCTAACACTGAAGCTTTCTTT
TRBV25-1,NA,NA,11,TRBJ1-1,CARKRGTEAFF,TGTGCTAGGAAGAGGGGGACTGAAGCTTTCTTT
TRBV2,TRBD1,NA,13,TRBJ2-5,CASRSGTGETQYF,TGTGCCAGCAGATCCGGGACAGGGGAGACCCAGTACTTC
TRBV24-1,NA,NA,14,TRBJ2-6,CATSEGSGANVLTF,TGTGCCACCAGTGAGGGCTCTGGGGCCAACGTCCTGACTTTC
TRBV29-1,NA,NA,13,TRBJ2-6,CSVEVSGANVLTF,TGCAGCGTTGAAGTCTCTGGGGCCAACGTCCTGACTTTC
TRBV6-5,NA,NA,11,TRBJ1-2,CASSGLGGYTF,TGTGCCAGCAGCGGTTTAGGTGGCTACACCTTC
TRBV5-1,NA,NA,14,TRBJ2-1,CASSLAASDGEQFF,TGCGCCAGCAGCTTGGCCGCCTCGGATGGTGAGCAGTTCTTC
TRBV5-1,NA,NA,13,TRBJ1-1,CASSLQPNTEAFF,TGCGCCAGCAGCTTGCAGCCGAACACTGAAGCTTTCTTT
TRBV6-6,TRBD2,NA,15,TRBJ2-4,CASRGTTLAKNIQYF,TGTGCCAGCAGGGGGACTACACTAGCCAAAAACATTCAGTACTTC
TRBV6-5,TRBD2,few,15,TRBJ2-7,CASSSEGGLGYEQYF,TGTGCCAGCAGTTCCGAAGGAGGACTAGGCTACGAGCAGTACTTC
TRBV5-1,NA,NA,13,TRBJ2-7,CASSTGSGYEQYF,TGCGCCAGCTCTACAGGGTCGGGCTACGAGCAGTACTTC
TRBV21-1,NA,once,14,TRBJ1-1,CASSKEGHHTEAFF,TGTGCCAGCAGCAAAGAGGGACACCACACTGAAGCTTTCTTT
TRBV27,NA,NA,14,TRBJ1-4,CASRTDSRHEKLFF,TGTGCCAGCAGGACTGACAGTCGCCATGAAAAACTGTTTTTT
TRBV5-1,NA,NA,16,TRBJ1-1,CASSLSWTVENTEAFF,TGCGCCAGCAGCTTGTCCTGGACAGTGGAGAACACTGAAGCTTTCTTT
TRBV3-1/TRBV3-2,NA,NA,14,TRBJ1-1,CASRLKTDRSEAFF,TGTGCCAGCAGGCTTAAAACGGACAGATCTGAAGCTTTCTTT
TRBV19,NA,NA,13,TRBJ2-1,CASSQGTYNEQFF,TGTGCCAGTAGTCAGGGAACCTACAATGAGCAGTTCTTC
TRBV14,NA,NA,14,TRBJ1-1,CASSQWEMNTEAFF,TGTGCCAGCAGCCAATGGGAGATGAACACTGAAGCTTTCTTT
TRBV3-1/TRBV3-2,TRBD2,NA,17,TRBJ2-1,CASSHGTRRGGRNEQFF,TGTGCCAGCAGCCACGGAACCAGGCGGGGGGGCCGCAATGAGCAGTTCTTC
TRBV5-5,NA,NA,12,TRBJ2-2,CATRQNTGELFF,TGTGCCACGCGGCAGAACACCGGGGAGCTGTTTTTT
TRBV7-9,NA,few,13,TRBJ2-1,CASSLGGANEQFF,TGTGCCAGCAGCTTAGGGGGAGCCAATGAGCAGTTCTTC
TRBV11-1,NA,once,11,TRBJ2-7,CASSLLDEQYF,TGTGCCAGCAGCTTGTTGGACGAGCAGTACTTC
TRBV10-1,NA,NA,17,TRBJ2-5,CASSESVGRENRPQMYF,TGCGCCAGCAGTGAGTCAGTTGGTAGGGAAAACAGGCCCCAAATGTACTTC
TRBV4-1,NA,NA,15,TRBJ1-2,CASSQDRTPYYGYTF,TGCGCCAGCAGCCAAGATCGCACCCCGTACTATGGCTACACCTTC
TRBV6-2/TRBV6-3,NA,NA,14,TRBJ1-5,CASSRSDPPKPQHF,TGTGCCAGCAGTCGCTCGGACCCCCCGAAGCCCCAGCATTTT
TRBV28,NA,NA,12,TRBJ2-1,CASSLFYNEQFF,TGTGCCAGCAGTCTCTTCTACAATGAGCAGTTCTTC
TRBV19,NA,NA,14,TRBJ1-1,CASSRVDLNTEAFF,TGTGCCAGTAGTCGGGTGGATCTGAACACTGAAGCTTTCTTT
TRBV7-2,NA,NA,16,TRBJ1-3,CASSFLDGNSGNTIYF,TGTGCCAGCAGCTTTCTGGACGGCAACTCTGGAAACACCATATATTTT
TRBV11-1,NA,NA,15,TRBJ2-2,CASSGGGINTGELFF,TGTGCCAGCAGCGGAGGAGGGATTAACACCGGGGAGCTGTTTTTT
TRBV2,NA,NA,15,TRBJ1-5,CASKLDSYSNQPQHF,TGTGCCAGCAAACTAGACAGTTATAGCAATCAGCCCCAGCATTTT
TRBV7-2,TRBD1,NA,16,TRBJ1-1,CASSLRRDRTNTEAFF,TGTGCCAGCAGCTTAAGGCGGGACAGAACGAACACTGAAGCTTTCTTT
TRBV7-2,TRBD2,NA,16,TRBJ2-3,CASSPYLAGAGDTQYF,TGTGCCAGCAGCCCGTATCTAGCGGGGGCGGGGGATACGCAGTATTTT
TRBV5-1,NA,once,13,TRBJ2-5,CASRGSVRETQYF,TGCGCCAGCCGGGGGTCGGTACGGGAGACCCAGTACTTC
TRBV5-8,NA,few,14,TRBJ2-7,CASSLGPYSYEQYF,TGTGCCAGCAGCTTGGGACCTTACTCCTACGAGCAGTACTTC
TRBV4-3,NA,NA,12,TRBJ1-1,CASSQGPTEAFF,TGCGCCAGCAGCCAGGGACCGACTGAAGCTTTCTTT
TRBV24-1,NA,NA,16,TRBJ2-1,CATSDSVGISYNEQFF,TGTGCCACCAGTGATAGTGTAGGAATCTCATACAATGAGCAGTTCTTC
TRBV12-3/TRBV12-4,NA,NA,12,TRBJ2-5,CASSPGTGTQYF,TGTGCCAGCAGTCCCGGGACTGGAACCCAGTACTTC
TRBV2,NA,NA,14,TRBJ2-5,CASSEDGGKETQYF,TGTGCCAGCAGTGAAGATGGGGGGAAAGAGACCCAGTACTTC
TRBV3-1/TRBV3-2,NA,once,15,TRBJ1-1,CASSQGTATNTEAFF,TGTGCCAGCAGCCAAGGGACAGCCACCAACACTGAAGCTTTCTTT
TRBV19,NA,NA,15,TRBJ1-5,CASSIRRGTNQPQHF,TGTGCCAGTAGTATCCGTCGCGGGACCAATCAGCCCCAGCATTTT
TRBV6-6,TRBD1,NA,14,TRBJ1-5,CASSPGRGDQPQHF,TGTGCCAGCAGTCCCGGCAGGGGGGATCAGCCCCAGCATTTT
TRBV7-8,TRBD2,NA,15,TRBJ2-7,CASSTGRAGSYEQYF,TGTGCCAGCAGCACCGGGAGGGCCGGTTCCTACGAGCAGTACTTC
TRBV28,NA,NA,14,TRBJ1-4,CASGPGAGIAKLFF,TGTGCCAGCGGCCCGGGGGCAGGGATTGCAAAACTGTTTTTT